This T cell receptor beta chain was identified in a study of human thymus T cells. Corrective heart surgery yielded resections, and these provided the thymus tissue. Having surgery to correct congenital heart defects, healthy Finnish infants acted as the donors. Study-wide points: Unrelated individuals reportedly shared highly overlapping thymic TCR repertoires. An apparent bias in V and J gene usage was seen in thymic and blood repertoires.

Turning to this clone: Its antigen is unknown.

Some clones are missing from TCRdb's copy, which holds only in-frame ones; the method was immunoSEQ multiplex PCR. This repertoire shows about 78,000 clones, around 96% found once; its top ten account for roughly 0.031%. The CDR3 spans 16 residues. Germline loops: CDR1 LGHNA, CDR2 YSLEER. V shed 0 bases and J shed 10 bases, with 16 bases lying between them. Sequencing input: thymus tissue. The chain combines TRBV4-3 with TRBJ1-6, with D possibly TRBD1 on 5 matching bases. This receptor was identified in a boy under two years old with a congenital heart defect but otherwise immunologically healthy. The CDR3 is CASSQDSEGQLSPLHF. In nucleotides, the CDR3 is TGCGCCAGCAGCCAAGATTCTGAGGGGCAGCTGTCACCCCTCCACTTT.